A selection of T cell receptor beta chains follows, all from one sample in a study of Graves' ophthalmopathy and Graves' hyperthyroidism. TCRdb analysed the multiplex PCR reads with MiXCR anew, one entry per CDR3 protein. There are a few hundred thousand distinct CDR3 sequences in the sample; roughly 18% occur only once, and 1.6% lies in the top ten. Sequenced sample: peripheral blood. Receptors originate from a woman under 30 with Graves' ophthalmopathy. Both conserved end residues are part of each CDR3. D genes are given only for firm matches. The size field is filled for only some rows; it gives once, few, many or a size class.

D	V	J	size	CDR3	DNA
TRBD1	TRBV30	TRBJ1-3	many	CAWSVHGPGGLKGNTIYF	TGTGCCTGGAGTGTACATGGGCCAGGGGGCCTTAAGGGGAACACCATATATTTT
TRBD1	TRBV5-6	TRBJ2-7	many	CASSITGVDEQYF	TGTGCCAGCAGCATTACAGGGGTGGACGAGCAGTACTTC
NA	TRBV6-4	TRBJ1-5	many	CASTYTGRKYSNQPQHF	TGTGCCAGCACCTACACGGGACGAAAATATAGCAATCAGCCCCAGCATTTT
NA	TRBV28	TRBJ1-1	many	CASSLGTDTEAFF	TGTGCCAGCAGTTTAGGGACGGACACTGAAGCTTTCTTT
NA	TRBV7-2	TRBJ1-5	many	CASSLSWGGYQPQHF	TGTGCCAGCAGTCTTTCCTGGGGGGGCTATCAGCCCCAGCATTTT
NA	TRBV6-1	TRBJ1-1	NA	CASSRGVLHTEAFF	TGTGCCAGCTCACGAGGGGTTTTGCACACTGAAGCTTTCTTT
NA	TRBV6-6	TRBJ1-1	many	CASSRVGYTEAFF	TGTGCCAGCAGTCGTGTAGGCTACACTGAAGCTTTCTTT
NA	TRBV6-5	TRBJ1-6	many	CASSYLKSSTDSPLHF	TGTGCCAGCAGTTACCTAAAAAGCTCGACAGATTCACCCCTCCACTTT
TRBD1	TRBV27	TRBJ2-7	few	CASSPKEGTGGYEQYF	TGTGCCAGCTCACCCAAGGAGGGGACAGGGGGCTACGAGCAGTACTTC
TRBD1	TRBV10-2	TRBJ1-2	many	CASGTGGRNYGYTF	TGCGCCAGCGGGACAGGGGGCAGGAACTATGGCTACACCTTC
NA	TRBV20-1	TRBJ1-6	NA	CSAREGGSPLHF	TGCAGTGCTAGAGAGGGGGGCTCACCCCTCCACTTT
NA	TRBV20-1	TRBJ1-1	many	CSAALNTEAFF	TGCAGTGCTGCATTGAACACTGAAGCTTTCTTT
NA	TRBV4-3	TRBJ1-1	many	CASSQDQPVRGTEAFF	TGCGCCAGCAGCCAAGATCAACCGGTGCGGGGCACTGAAGCTTTCTTT
NA	TRBV12-3/TRBV12-4	TRBJ1-1	many	CASSLTENTEAFF	TGTGCCAGCAGTTTAACGGAGAACACTGAAGCTTTCTTT
NA	TRBV6-5	TRBJ1-1	many	CASKRRNAEAFF	TGTGCCAGCAAGAGGAGAAACGCTGAAGCTTTCTTT
NA	TRBV12-3/TRBV12-4	TRBJ2-7	NA	CASTLGEGGQYF	TGTGCCAGCACCTTGGGAGAGGGGGGGCAGTACTTC
TRBD1	TRBV9	TRBJ2-7	many	CASSGRDRDSEQYF	TGTGCCAGCAGCGGCCGGGACAGGGATTCCGAGCAGTACTTC
NA	TRBV6-2/TRBV6-3	TRBJ2-7	NA	CASSYGGILYEQYF	TGTGCCAGCAGTTACGGGGGGATTCTATACGAGCAGTACTTC
NA	TRBV2	TRBJ2-7	many	CASSEKYEQYF	TGTGCCAGCAGTGAAAAGTACGAGCAGTACTTC
NA	TRBV27	TRBJ1-5	many	CASSSSGFNQPQHF	TGTGCCAGCAGTTCCTCGGGGTTCAATCAGCCCCAGCATTTT
TRBD1	TRBV6-2/TRBV6-3	TRBJ2-5	many	CASSRQGGSTQYF	TGTGCCAGCAGTCGACAGGGTGGGTCGACCCAGTACTTC
TRBD2	TRBV7-2	TRBJ2-5	many	CASSPPGLAKGETQYF	TGTGCCAGCAGCCCCCCGGGACTAGCGAAGGGAGAGACCCAGTACTTC